Listed here are 25 T cell receptor beta chains from one sample, sequenced in a study of early T cells in non-severe SARS-CoV-2 infection. TCRdb re-called the 5' RACE reads through MiXCR, storing one row per CDR3 protein. The sample consists of roughly 80,000 distinct CDR3 sequences, 11% of them appearing once. The source material was whole blood, sampled at baseline. Receptors were obtained from an adult who was a healthcare worker with PCR-confirmed SARS-CoV-2 infection or an uninfected control (not recorded which).

The rearrangement joins TRBV24-1 to TRBJ2-1; TRBD2 aligns across 7 bases. Germline V gene lookup returns CDR1 KGHDR and CDR2 SFDVKD. This CDR3 spans 15 amino acids. The J segment lost 4 bases and the V segment lost 2 bases, leaving 4 bases of the junction unmatched. In DNA form, the CDR3 reads TGTGCCACCAGTGATTCGGGGGGTTTATACAATGAGCAGTTCTTC. Its translation is CATSDSGGLYNEQFF.

By proportion, this clonotype is medium-sized. The rearrangement uses TRBV6-2 or TRBV6-3 and TRBJ2-5; 7 bases map to TRBD2. The CDR3 runs to 14 residues. Trimming removed 2 bases from V and 4 bases from J; junction bases left unmatched: 4. CDR1 and CDR2 (germline): MNHEY, SVGEGT. CDR3 nucleotide sequence: TGTGCCAGCAGTTACGGGGGGGAAGTAGAGACCCAGTACTTC. Translated, it gives CASSYGGEVETQYF.

This clonotype was recorded many times. The chain couples TRBV7-6 to TRBJ1-4; TRBD1 agrees at 8 bases. The J segment lost 5 bases and the V segment lost 1 base, leaving 3 bases of the junction unmatched. Germline-derived CDR1 and CDR2 are SGHVS and FNYEAQ. The CDR3 length is 15 residues. This CDR3 is CASSLDRGGNEKLFF. DNA for the CDR3: TGTGCCAGCAGCTTAGACAGGGGGGGGAATGAAAAACTGTTTTTT.

This clonotype was detected a few times. V and J are TRBV5-6 and TRBJ2-2; tentatively, D is TRBD1 (5 bases). Germline values: CDR1 SGHDT, CDR2 YYEEEE. The V gene lost 4 bases and the J gene lost 7 bases, with 8 bases spanning the gap. The CDR3 is made up of 12 amino acids. CDR3 sequence: CASSPRVGELFF. CDR3 DNA: TGTGCCAGCAGCCCCAGGGTCGGGGAGCTGTTTTTT. Using reference TRBV5-6 and TRBJ2-2 for the parts outside the CDR3, the full variable domain is DAGVTQSPTHLIKTRGQQVTLRCSPKSGHDTVSWYQQALGQGPQFIFQYYEEEERQRGNFPDRFSGHQFPNYSSELNVNALLLGDSALYLCASSPRVGELFFGEGSRLTVL.

This clonotype was detected many times. This chain uses TRBV29-1 with TRBJ2-3, with 8 bases fitting TRBD1. V gave up 7 bases and J gave up 2 bases; unmatched junction bases: 5. This CDR3 is 13 amino acids long. Germline CDR1 is SQVTM and CDR2 is ANQGSEA. CDR3 residues: CSAGTGSTDTQYF. The CDR3 region has the DNA TGCAGCGCCGGGACAGGTTCCACAGATACGCAGTATTTT.

The sample holds many counts of this clonotype. The J gene is TRBJ1-3, the V gene TRBV29-1; 7 nucleotides match TRBD1. The CDR3 loop spans 13 amino acids. The ends lost 6 bases at V and 1 base at J; junction bases unmatched: 3. Germline CDR1 SQVTM, CDR2 ANQGSEA. CDR3 sequence (DNA): TGCAGCGTCCCAGGGGGGTCTGGAAACACCATATATTTT. Translated: CSVPGGSGNTIYF.

This clonotype was recorded at least ten times. J is TRBJ2-5 and V is TRBV7-6, with a tentative D call TRBD2 (6 bases). The V gene's germline CDR1 is SGHVS and CDR2 FNYEAQ. The V gene lost 4 bases and the J gene lost 5 bases, with 14 bases spanning the gap. The CDR3 runs to 14 residues. For the CDR3, the DNA is TGTGCCAGCAGCTCGGGACTCCTGGGGGAGACCCAGTACTTC. This translates into CASSSGLLGETQYF. The whole variable domain, remainder taken from reference TRBV7-6 and TRBJ2-5, is GAGVSQSPRYKVTKRGQDVALRCDPISGHVSLYWYRQALGQGPEFLTYFNYEAQQDKSGLPNDRFSAERPEGSISTLTIQRTEQRDSAMYRCASSSGLLGETQYFGPGTRLLVL.

This clonotype was picked up many times. This chain connects TRBV6-5 to TRBJ1-1; D unclear. CDR3 length equals 14 residues. CDR1 is MNHEY, CDR2 SVGAGI, per germline. With 2 bases removed from V and 2 bases from J, the gap between germline ends came to 9 bases. The CDR3 is CASSYGIFNTEAFF. As DNA, the CDR3 is TGTGCCAGCAGTTACGGAATTTTCAACACTGAAGCTTTCTTT.

This clonotype occurred many times. The J gene is TRBJ1-6, the V gene TRBV6-5; D possibly corresponds to TRBD1 (6 bases). CDR3 size: 16 residues. Looked up from germline, CDR1 is MNHEY and CDR2 is SVGAGI. Trimming shortened V by 0 bases and J by 7 bases, and 13 bases separated the two germline ends. CDR3 bases: TGTGCCAGCAGTTACTCGGGGGGCAGTTCCAATTCACCCCTCCACTTT. Its translation is CASSYSGGSSNSPLHF.

This clonotype was found many times. The J gene is TRBJ2-5, the V gene TRBV6-1; D is perhaps TRBD2 (7 bases). This CDR3 is 16 amino acids long. Germline V lookup: CDR1 MNHNS, CDR2 SASEGT. Trimming took off 9 bases at V and 5 bases at J, with 25 bases between the two ends. In nucleotides, the CDR3 is TGTGCCAGTCAACCCCTGGGGGGGCGCGTGGAGGAGACCCAGTACTTC. Residues: CASQPLGGRVEETQYF.

With respect to this clonotype: Mismatch with germline at one junction end may stem from a read error. The chain employs TRBV27 and TRBJ1-1, with D maybe TRBD1 (5 bases). The CDR3 totals 13 residues. Germline lookup yields CDR1 MNHEY and CDR2 SMNVEV (reference sequence). CDR3 in amino acids: CTSSLGVFAEAFF. The CDR3 nucleotides are TGTACCAGCAGTTTAGGGGTTTTCGCTGAAGCTTTCTTT.

This clonotype was counted ten times or more. This chain uses TRBV6-6 with TRBJ2-6, with D perhaps TRBD1 or TRBD2 (5 bases each). The germline V gene has CDR1 MNHNY and CDR2 SVGAGI (reference sequence). This CDR3 contains 16 residues. With 6 bases removed from V and 2 bases from J, the gap between germline ends came to 14 bases. DNA for the CDR3: TGTGCCAGCAGCCCCGACGTGGGGGCTGGGGCCAACGTCCTGACTTTC. It encodes CASSPDVGAGANVLTF.

This CDR3 reads CASRLGQLSTDTQYF. The CDR3, as DNA: TGTGCCAGCAGGCTGGGACAGTTGAGCACAGATACGCAGTATTTT. The chain recombines TRBV7-8 with TRBJ2-3; 7 positions agree with TRBD1. The CDR3 loop spans 15 amino acids. After removal of 6 bases from V and 0 bases from J, the junction contained 6 bases not matched to a gene. CDR1 is SGHVS, CDR2 FQNEAQ, per germline.

The chain recombines TRBV11-3 with TRBJ2-1; possibly TRBD1 or TRBD2 for D (5 bases each). Germline V lookup: CDR1 SGHNT, CDR2 YENEEA. This CDR3 has 14 residues. V was trimmed by 1 base and J by 7 bases, leaving 11 bases between them. CDR3 loop: CASSLGGEWNEQFF. The CDR3, as DNA: TGTGCCAGCAGCTTAGGAGGGGAGTGGAATGAGCAGTTCTTC.

This clonotype was picked up a small number of times. This chain joins TRBV6-4 and TRBJ2-5; 8 nucleotides agree with TRBD1. Germline values: CDR1 MRHNA, CDR2 SNTAGT. The CDR3 totals 14 residues. Trimming at V came to 4 bases and at J to 2 bases, leaving 3 bases not matched to a gene. The CDR3 spells CASSVTGGQETQYF. CDR3 nucleotide sequence: TGTGCCAGCAGTGTCACAGGGGGTCAAGAGACCCAGTACTTC.

This clonotype occurred a few times. The chain carries TRBV7-9 and TRBJ2-2; D gene uncertain. Germline-derived CDR1 and CDR2 are SEHNR and FQNEAQ (reference sequence). V shed 5 bases and J shed 0 bases, with 10 bases lying between them. The CDR3 runs to 15 residues. The CDR3 bases are TGTGCCAGCAGCCAAGACGGCCCGAACACCGGGGAGCTGTTTTTT. This translates into CASSQDGPNTGELFF.

This clonotype was counted only a few times. The chain recombines TRBV20-1 with TRBJ2-5; D remains unclear. Germline V CDR1 and CDR2: DFQATT, SNEGSKA (reference sequence). The CDR3 length is 14 residues. V was shortened by 3 bases and J by 1 base, with 12 bases between the two germline ends. CDR3 sequence: CSASLPLGQETQYF. The DNA for the CDR3 is TGCAGTGCTAGCCTCCCTCTGGGCCAAGAGACCCAGTACTTC.

This clonotype was recorded many times. This rearrangement joins TRBV7-9 to TRBJ2-7; D is undetermined. The CDR3 is 11 amino acids. Germline V gene sequence: CDR1 SEHNR, CDR2 FQNEAQ (reference sequence). The V end was cut by 6 bases, the J end by 2 bases, with 5 bases between. The CDR3, as DNA: TGTGCCAGCAGTCCGGCCTACGAGCAGTACTTC. Its protein product is CASSPAYEQYF.

This chain links TRBV6-2 or TRBV6-3 with TRBJ2-2; 8 bases map to TRBD1. V dropped 5 bases and J dropped 0; count of bases not matched to a gene: 2. The CDR3 consists of 15 residues. CDR1 and CDR2 (germline): MNHEY, SVGEGT. This CDR3 reads CASSRQGTNTGELFF. In nucleotides, the CDR3 is TGTGCCAGCAGTCGACAGGGGACGAACACCGGGGAGCTGTTTTTT.

Many counts were recorded for this clonotype. J is TRBJ2-1 and V is TRBV7-3, with D uncertain. V lost 2 bases and J lost 7, with 6 bases in between. CDR3 size: 12 residues. CDR1 and CDR2 from the germline V gene are SGHTA and FQGTGA. CDR3 bases: TGTGCCAGCAGCTTACCCGGGAATGAGCAGTTCTTC. Its translation is CASSLPGNEQFF. Drawing the rest from reference TRBV7-3 and TRBJ2-1, the complete variable domain is GAGVSQTPSNKVTEKGKYVELRCDPISGHTALYWYRQSLGQGPEFLIYFQGTGAADDSGLPNDRFFAVRPEGSVSTLKIQRTERGDSAVYLCASSLPGNEQFFGPGTRLTVL.

This clonotype was observed a handful of times. V and J are TRBV5-1 and TRBJ2-7; possibly TRBD1 for D (5 bases). The CDR3 is made up of 16 amino acids. Germline assignment: CDR1 SGHRS and CDR2 YFSETQ. Trimming took off 0 bases at V and 1 base at J, with 14 bases between the two ends. The CDR3 nucleotides read TGCGCCAGCAGCTTGGAAGGCAGGGTCATATCCTACGAGCAGTACTTC. As protein: CASSLEGRVISYEQYF.

In this sample, this clonotype turned up a few times. This chain connects TRBV7-2 to TRBJ2-3; the match to TRBD2 covers 9 bases. The CDR3 has 16 residues. The germline V gene has CDR1 SGHTA and CDR2 FQGNSA. The J segment lost 4 bases and the V segment lost 3 bases, leaving 8 bases of the junction unmatched. The CDR3 DNA is TGTGCCAGCAGCTTGTTGGGCGGGGGGGCGTCAGATACGCAGTATTTT. It is translated as CASSLLGGGASDTQYF.

This clonotype appeared many times. This chain uses TRBV7-6 with TRBJ1-1; tentatively, D is TRBD1 (5 bases). Trimming removed 2 bases from V and 2 bases from J, with 12 bases in between. Per germline, CDR1 SGHVS and CDR2 FNYEAQ. This CDR3 spans 15 amino acids. The CDR3 is CASSLMTAVNTEAFF. The CDR3, as DNA: TGTGCCAGCAGCTTAATGACAGCTGTAAACACTGAAGCTTTCTTT.

The chain employs TRBV29-1 and TRBJ2-7; tentatively, D is TRBD1 (5 bases). The CDR3 runs to 11 residues. Germline V CDR1 and CDR2: SQVTM, ANQGSEA. Trimming removed 2 bases at V and 4 bases at J, with 6 bases between. The CDR3 region is CSVERGYEQYF. CDR3 nucleotides: TGCAGCGTTGAAAGGGGTTACGAGCAGTACTTC.

This clonotype was detected a few times. This rearrangement joins TRBV14 to TRBJ2-7; 13 bases align to TRBD2. The CDR3 consists of 18 residues. Germline CDR1 reads SGHDN; CDR2 reads FVKESK. Trimming took 4 bases from V and 4 from J; bases not matched to a gene: 13. The chain's CDR3 is CASSPRLAGGLSLYEQYF. CDR3 nucleotide sequence: TGTGCCAGCAGCCCCCGACTAGCGGGGGGCCTTTCCTTATACGAGCAGTACTTC.